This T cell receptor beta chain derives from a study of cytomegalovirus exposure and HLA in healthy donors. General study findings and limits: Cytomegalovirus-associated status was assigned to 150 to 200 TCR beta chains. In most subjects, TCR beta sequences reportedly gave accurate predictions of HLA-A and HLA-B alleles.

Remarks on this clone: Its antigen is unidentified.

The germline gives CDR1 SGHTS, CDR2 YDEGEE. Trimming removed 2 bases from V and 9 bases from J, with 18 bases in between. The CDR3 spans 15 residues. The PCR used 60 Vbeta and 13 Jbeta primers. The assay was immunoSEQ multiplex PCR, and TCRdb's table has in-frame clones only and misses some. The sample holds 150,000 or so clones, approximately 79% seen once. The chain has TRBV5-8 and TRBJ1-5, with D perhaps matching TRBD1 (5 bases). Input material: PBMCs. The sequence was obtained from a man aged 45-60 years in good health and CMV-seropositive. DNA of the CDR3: TGTGCCAGCAGCTTAAGGGGCCCCCTTGAACGGCCCCAGCATTTT. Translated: CASSLRGPLERPQHF.